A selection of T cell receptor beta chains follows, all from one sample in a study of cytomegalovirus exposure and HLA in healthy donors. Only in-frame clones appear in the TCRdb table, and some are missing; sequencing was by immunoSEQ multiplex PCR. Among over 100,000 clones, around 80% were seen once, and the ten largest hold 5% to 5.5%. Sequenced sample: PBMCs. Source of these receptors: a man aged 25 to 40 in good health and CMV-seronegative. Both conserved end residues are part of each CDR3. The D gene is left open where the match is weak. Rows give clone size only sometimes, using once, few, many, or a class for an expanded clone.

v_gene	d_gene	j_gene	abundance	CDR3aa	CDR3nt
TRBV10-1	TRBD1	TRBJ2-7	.	CASRRLTGDEQYF	TGCGCCAGCCGCCGCTTGACAGGGGACGAGCAGTACTTC
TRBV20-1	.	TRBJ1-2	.	CSASSPYGYTF	TGCAGTGCTAGTAGTCCCTATGGCTACACCTTC
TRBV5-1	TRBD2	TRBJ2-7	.	CASSPSSGKIYEQYF	TGCGCCAGCAGCCCCTCTAGCGGGAAGATTTACGAGCAGTACTTC
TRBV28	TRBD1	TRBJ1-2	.	CASSRTGTGYGYTF	TGTGCCAGCAGTCGAACCGGGACAGGGTATGGCTACACCTTC
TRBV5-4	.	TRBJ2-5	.	CASSFRSGLLETQYF	TGTGCCAGCAGCTTCAGATCAGGGTTATTAGAGACCCAGTACTTC
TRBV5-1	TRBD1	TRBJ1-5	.	CASSTGTGSQPQHF	TGCGCCAGCAGCACCGGGACAGGGAGTCAGCCCCAGCATTTT
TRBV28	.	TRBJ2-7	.	CASSLKTWYEQYF	TGTGCCAGCAGTTTAAAGACTTGGTACGAGCAGTACTTC
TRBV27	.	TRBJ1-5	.	CASSPFGLYNGNQPQHF	TGTGCCAGCAGCCCCTTCGGGTTGTATAACGGCAATCAGCCCCAGCATTTT
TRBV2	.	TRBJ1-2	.	CASASGQNLANYGYTF	TGTGCCAGCGCTTCCGGACAGAACTTAGCTAACTATGGCTACACCTTC
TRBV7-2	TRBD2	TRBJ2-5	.	CASSSTGTMKTQYF	TGTGCCAGCAGCTCTACCGGGACTATGAAGACCCAGTACTTC
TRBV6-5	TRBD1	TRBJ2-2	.	CASSFDRGANTGELFF	TGTGCCAGCAGTTTCGACAGGGGCGCGAACACCGGGGAGCTGTTTTTT
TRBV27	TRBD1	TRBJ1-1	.	CASSFFVGQGGTEAFF	TGTGCCAGCAGTTTTTTTGTGGGACAGGGGGGCACTGAAGCTTTCTTT
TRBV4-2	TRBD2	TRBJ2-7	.	CASSQEAGLAGVVEQYF	TGTGCCAGCAGCCAAGAGGCCGGACTAGCGGGAGTGGTGGAGCAGTACTTC
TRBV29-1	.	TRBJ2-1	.	CSTRGPQYNEQFF	TGCAGCACCCGAGGGCCCCAGTACAATGAGCAGTTCTTC
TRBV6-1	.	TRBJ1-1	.	CASSAGSGLAFF	TGTGCCAGCAGTGCCGGCTCAGGTCTCGCTTTCTTT
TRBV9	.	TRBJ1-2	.	CASSGGSGYGYTF	TGTGCCAGCAGCGGGGGATCAGGGTATGGCTACACCTTC
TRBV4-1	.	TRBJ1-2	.	CASSQAPRGSDGYTF	TGCGCCAGCAGCCAAGCTCCCAGGGGATCGGACGGCTACACCTTC
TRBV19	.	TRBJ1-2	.	CASSIAGVGIYGYTF	TGTGCCAGTAGTATAGCAGGGGTTGGGATCTATGGCTACACCTTC
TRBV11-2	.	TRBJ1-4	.	CASRKWGGREEKLFF	TGTGCCAGCAGGAAGTGGGGTGGAAGGGAGGAAAAACTGTTTTTT
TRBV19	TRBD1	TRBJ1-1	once	CASSGDRGPMTEAFF	TGTGCCAGTAGTGGGGACAGGGGGCCGATGACTGAAGCTTTCTTT
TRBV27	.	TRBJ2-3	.	CASSFGRKGTDTQYF	TGTGCCAGCAGTTTTGGCAGGAAGGGCACAGATACGCAGTATTTT
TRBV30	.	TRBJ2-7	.	CAWSGQGGYEQYF	TGTGCCTGGAGTGGGCAGGGAGGCTACGAGCAGTACTTC
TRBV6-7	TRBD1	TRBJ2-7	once	CASRIRDRSSYEQYF	TGTGCCAGCAGGATCCGGGACAGAAGCTCCTACGAGCAGTACTTC
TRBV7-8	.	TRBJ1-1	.	CASSLGGRAFF	TGTGCCAGCAGCTTAGGGGGGCGGGCTTTCTTT
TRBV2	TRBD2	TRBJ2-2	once	CASRTGTSGTGELFF	TGTGCCAGCCGGACCGGGACTAGCGGCACCGGGGAGCTGTTTTTT
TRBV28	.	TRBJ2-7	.	CASSRPRLAEQYF	TGTGCCAGCAGCCGTCCCAGGCTAGCCGAGCAGTACTTC
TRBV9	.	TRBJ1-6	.	CASRGQHYNSPLHF	TGTGCCAGCAGAGGACAGCACTATAATTCACCCCTCCACTTT
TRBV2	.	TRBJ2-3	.	CASRAGTAGITDTQYF	TGTGCCAGCAGAGCCGGGACGGCGGGGATCACAGATACGCAGTATTTT
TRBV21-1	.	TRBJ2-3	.	CASSVSGSSTDTQYF	TGTGCCAGCAGCGTTAGCGGGAGTTCTACAGATACGCAGTATTTT
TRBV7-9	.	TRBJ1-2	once	CASSFRFRDYSDYGYTF	TGTGCCAGCAGCTTTAGGTTTAGGGACTACTCGGACTATGGCTACACCTTC
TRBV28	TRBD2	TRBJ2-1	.	CATRTGTSGDNEQFF	TGTGCCACCCGGACCGGGACTAGCGGCGACAATGAGCAGTTCTTC
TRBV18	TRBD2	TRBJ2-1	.	CASSPPSGTSGSDEQFF	TGTGCCAGCTCACCACCATCCGGGACTAGCGGGAGCGATGAGCAGTTCTTC
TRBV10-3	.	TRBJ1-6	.	CAISEGSSYNSPLHF	TGTGCCATCAGTGAGGGGAGCTCCTATAATTCACCCCTCCACTTT
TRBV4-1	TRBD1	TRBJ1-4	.	CASSQLPGQGNEKLFF	TGCGCCAGCAGCCAGCTTCCGGGACAGGGGAATGAAAAACTGTTTTTT
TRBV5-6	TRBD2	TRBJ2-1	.	CASSRLAGVEQFF	TGTGCCAGCAGCAGACTAGCGGGGGTTGAGCAGTTCTTC
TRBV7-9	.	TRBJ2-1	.	CASSSRARDEQFF	TGTGCCAGCAGCTCAAGGGCCAGGGATGAGCAGTTCTTC
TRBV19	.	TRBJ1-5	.	CASTAAGRGNSNQPQHF	TGTGCCAGTACCGCGGCGGGCAGGGGAAATAGCAATCAGCCCCAGCATTTT
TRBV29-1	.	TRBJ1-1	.	CSAQQVHTEAFF	TGCAGCGCACAACAGGTCCACACTGAAGCTTTCTTT
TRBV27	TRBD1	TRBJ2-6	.	CASSYQSRDRGLSGANVLTF	TGTGCCAGCAGTTACCAATCCCGGGACAGGGGGCTTTCCGGGGCCAACGTCCTGACTTTC
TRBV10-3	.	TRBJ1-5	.	CAISTNPVGGQPQHF	TGTGCCATCAGCACGAACCCCGTGGGAGGTCAGCCCCAGCATTTT
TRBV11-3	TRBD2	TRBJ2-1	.	CASSSAGTSGGNEQFF	TGTGCCAGCAGCTCCGCCGGGACTAGCGGGGGTAATGAGCAGTTCTTC
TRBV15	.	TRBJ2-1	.	CATSTEDFIEQFF	TGTGCCACCAGCACCGAGGACTTCATTGAGCAGTTCTTC
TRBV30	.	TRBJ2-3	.	CAWSVLGTQYF	TGTGCCTGGAGTGTACTTGGTACGCAGTATTTT
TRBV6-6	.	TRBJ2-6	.	CASRQAAGANVLTF	TGTGCCAGCAGGCAAGCGGCTGGGGCCAACGTCCTGACTTTC
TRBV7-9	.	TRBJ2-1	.	CASSSTSSYNEQFF	TGTGCCAGCAGCTCGACTAGCTCCTACAATGAGCAGTTCTTC
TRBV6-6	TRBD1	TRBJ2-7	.	CASSKGQGIYEQYF	TGTGCCAGCAGTAAGGGACAGGGGATCTACGAGCAGTACTTC
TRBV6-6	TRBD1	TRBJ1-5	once	CASTNRDRGYQPQHF	TGTGCCAGTACCAACCGGGACAGGGGCTATCAGCCCCAGCATTTT
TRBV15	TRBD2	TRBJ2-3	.	CATSLPPGLGTDTQYF	TGTGCCACCAGCCTCCCACCGGGACTAGGCACAGATACGCAGTATTTT
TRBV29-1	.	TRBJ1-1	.	CSVDRTGKNTEAFF	TGCAGCGTTGATCGCACAGGGAAGAACACTGAAGCTTTCTTT
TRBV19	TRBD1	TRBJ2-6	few	CASSETGGSGANVLTF	TGTGCCAGTAGTGAGACAGGGGGATCTGGGGCCAACGTCCTGACTTTC
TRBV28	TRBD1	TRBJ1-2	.	CASSGTGYGYTF	TGTGCCAGCAGCGGGACAGGTTATGGCTACACCTTC
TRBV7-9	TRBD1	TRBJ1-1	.	CASSLEEGTDTFF	TGTGCCAGCAGCTTAGAAGAGGGGACAGACACTTTCTTT
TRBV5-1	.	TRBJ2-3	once	CASSLGRNTDTQYF	TGCGCCAGCAGCTTGGGGAGGAATACAGATACGCAGTATTTT
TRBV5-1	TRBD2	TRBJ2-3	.	CASSSAGASTDTQYF	TGCGCCAGCAGCTCAGCGGGAGCAAGCACAGATACGCAGTATTTT
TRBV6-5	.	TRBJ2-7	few	CASSYSYRGGYEQYF	TGTGCCAGCAGTTACTCGTACAGGGGGGGCTACGAGCAGTACTTC
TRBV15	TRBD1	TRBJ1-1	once	CATSATGGTEAFF	TGTGCCACCAGCGCAACAGGGGGCACTGAAGCTTTCTTT
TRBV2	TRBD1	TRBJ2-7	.	CASRGTGVLYEQYF	TGTGCCAGCAGAGGGACAGGGGTCCTCTACGAGCAGTACTTC
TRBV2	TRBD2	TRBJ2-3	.	CASTVAGGPHTQYF	TGTGCCAGCACTGTAGCGGGGGGGCCTCATACGCAGTATTTT
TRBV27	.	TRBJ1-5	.	CASSLWGELNQPQHF	TGTGCCAGCAGTTTATGGGGGGAGCTCAATCAGCCCCAGCATTTT